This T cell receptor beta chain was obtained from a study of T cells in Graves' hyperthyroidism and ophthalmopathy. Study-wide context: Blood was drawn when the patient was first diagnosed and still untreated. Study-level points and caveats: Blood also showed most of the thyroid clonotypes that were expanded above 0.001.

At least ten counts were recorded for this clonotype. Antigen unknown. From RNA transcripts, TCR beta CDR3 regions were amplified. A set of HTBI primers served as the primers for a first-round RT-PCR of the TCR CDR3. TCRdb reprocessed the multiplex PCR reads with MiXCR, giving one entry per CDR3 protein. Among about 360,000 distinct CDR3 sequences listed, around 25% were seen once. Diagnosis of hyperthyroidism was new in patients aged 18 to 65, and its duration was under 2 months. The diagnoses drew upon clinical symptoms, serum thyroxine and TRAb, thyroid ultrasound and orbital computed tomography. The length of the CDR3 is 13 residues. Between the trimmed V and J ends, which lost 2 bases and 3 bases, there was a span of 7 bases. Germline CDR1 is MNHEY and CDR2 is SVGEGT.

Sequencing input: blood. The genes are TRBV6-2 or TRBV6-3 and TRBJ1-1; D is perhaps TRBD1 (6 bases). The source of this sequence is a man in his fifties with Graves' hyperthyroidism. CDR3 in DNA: TGTGCCAGCAGTTACAGGGGGGACACTGAAGCTTTCTTT. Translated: CASSYRGDTEAFF.